The clone carrying this TCR beta chain has more than one count but fewer than ten. What it binds is unknown. This entry comes from a study of response to subunit inactivated influenza vaccine. Study conclusions and caveats: Each seasonal flu vaccination may recruit only limited new T cells, authors suggested.

Using its own MiXCR run on the RT-PCR reads, TCRdb lists one record per CDR3 protein. Of about 540,000 distinct CDR3 sequences in the sample, under 30% were seen once. Germline CDR1 LGHNA, CDR2 YNFKEQ. V was shortened by 0 bases and J by 7 bases, with 16 bases between the two germline ends. The CDR3 covers 16 residues. These sequences were also reported in another study, on T cells expressing NK-cell markers. According to that study: UMIs were included in TCR beta cDNA generated by 5'RACE template switching. Sorted CD3+CD56-NKG2C+, CD3+CD56+NKG2C- and CD3+CD56+NKG2C+ T cells were the source of the TCR beta repertoires. Roughly 1.0-8% of CD8+ T cells in 6 or 7 donors belonged to dominant NKG2C+ clonotypes.

Sample: CD4+ T cells sorted from PBMCs, taken 11 to 12 days after vaccination. The TCR was taken from a man in his fifties who received an inactivated influenza vaccine. This chain links TRBV4-2 with TRBJ2-1, with D possibly being TRBD1 or TRBD2 (5 bases each). CDR3 coding DNA: TGTGCCAGCAGCCAAGATATGGGCCTAGCAGGGAATGAGCAGTTCTTC. Residues: CASSQDMGLAGNEQFF.